This TCR beta chain was captured in a study of blood T cell repertoires in COVID-19. Study background: Material from acute and convalescent COVID-19 was sourced from the United States, Italy and Spain. PBMCs, B-cell-depleted T cells, or T cells were the source of the cDNA or gDNA that made up the material.

Authors' analysis steps: Amplification of reference gene primers provided the estimated nucleated cell counts. Assay used: immunoSEQ multiplex PCR; TCRdb lists only in-frame clones, some missing. V and J calls and clone size come straight from that table; D and trimming were deduced from the DNA. The table records about 220,000 clones, 80% to 90% of them present only once. After removal of 4 bases from V and 3 bases from J, the junction contained 6 bases not matched to a gene. The CDR3 consists of 16 residues. The germline gives CDR1 MDHEN, CDR2 SYDVKM. The sequence was collected from a man between 35 and 55 years old who had recovered from COVID-19. The sequenced sample consisted of peripheral blood. This chain joins TRBV28 and TRBJ2-3; TRBD2 agrees at 11 bases. For the CDR3, the DNA is TGTGCCAGCAGTTCCCCCCGACTAGCGGGGACAGATACGCAGTATTTT. It translates to CASSSPRLAGTDTQYF.